A single TCR beta chain is shown here with its context. Participants were aged roughly 18 to 90 years from some 24 US areas. Participant reports of clinical history set cohort assignment. The data derive from a study of blood T cell repertoires in COVID-19. Study in general: Sites across the United States, Italy and Spain contributed samples from acute and convalescent COVID-19. T cells, B-cell-depleted T cells, or PBMCs supplied cDNA or gDNA.

Only in-frame clones appear in the TCRdb table, and some are missing; sequencing was by immunoSEQ multiplex PCR. The sample carries about 330,000 clones, 85% to 90% recorded once. CDR3 length: 14 residues. Per germline, CDR1 MGHDK and CDR2 SYGVNS. Trimming cost V 6 bases and J 0 bases; bases outside gene matches: 4. This TCR was recovered from a woman younger than 35 who had recovered from COVID-19. Material for sequencing was PBMCs or T cells enriched from blood (not recorded which). The rearrangement joins TRBV25-1 to TRBJ1-2; TRBD1 agrees at 7 bases. CDR3 coding DNA: TGTGCCAGCAGCCTACAGGGGCCTAACTATGGCTACACCTTC. Amino acid sequence: CASSLQGPNYGYTF.